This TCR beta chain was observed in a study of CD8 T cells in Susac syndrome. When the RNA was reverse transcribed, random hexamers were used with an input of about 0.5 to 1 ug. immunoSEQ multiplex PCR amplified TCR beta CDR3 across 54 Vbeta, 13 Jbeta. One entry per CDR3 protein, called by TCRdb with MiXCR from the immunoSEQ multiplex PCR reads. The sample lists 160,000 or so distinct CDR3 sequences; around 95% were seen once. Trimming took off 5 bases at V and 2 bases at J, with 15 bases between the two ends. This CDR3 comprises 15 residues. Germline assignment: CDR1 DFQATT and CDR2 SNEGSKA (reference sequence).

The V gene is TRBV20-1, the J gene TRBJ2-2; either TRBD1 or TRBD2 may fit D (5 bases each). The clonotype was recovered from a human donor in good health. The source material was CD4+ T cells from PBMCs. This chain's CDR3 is CSAGAGALNTGELFF. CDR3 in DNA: TGCAGTGCTGGGGCCGGGGCCCTTAACACCGGGGAGCTGTTTTTT.